The 28 T cell receptor beta chains below come from one sample, sequenced in a study of T-cell memory formation after mild COVID-19. TCRdb called the 5' RACE reads again in MiXCR, with one record for every CDR3 protein. Of about 210,000 distinct CDR3 sequences in the sample, 10% to 13% were seen once. Sequenced: PBMCs or a T cell subset sorted from them (not recorded which). The receptors here all came from a man younger than 35 who had mild COVID-19 (a few samples of this study predate the infection). Cell type and time point are not known.

This clonotype has a handful of counts. This chain joins TRBV28 and TRBJ2-1; TRBD2 matches 9 bases. The CDR3 has 17 residues. The V and J ends lost 3 bases and 1 base, in that order; junction bases with no gene match: 7. Germline CDR1 MDHEN, CDR2 SYDVKM. The CDR3 loop reads CASSFVLAGSSYNEQFF. CDR3 bases: TGTGCCAGCAGTTTCGTTCTAGCGGGATCGTCCTACAATGAGCAGTTCTTC.

The chain combines TRBV9 with TRBJ1-1; D gene uncertain. Trimming took off 3 bases at V and 1 base at J, with 7 bases between the two ends. Germline CDR1 and CDR2: SGDLS and YYNGEE. The CDR3 extends over 13 amino acids. CDR3 nucleotides: TGTGCCAGCAGCGCCGGTCAGAACACTGAAGCTTTCTTT. Encoded protein: CASSAGQNTEAFF.

The V and J genes are TRBV7-9 and TRBJ1-2; D unresolved. Trimming pared 5 bases from V and 4 bases from J, leaving 11 bases between. The V gene's germline CDR1 is SEHNR and CDR2 FQNEAQ (reference sequence). The CDR3 has 13 residues. The CDR3 bases are TGTGCCAGCAGCCAAGGGTCCATCTATGGCTACACCTTC. The encoded protein is CASSQGSIYGYTF.

The CDR3 DNA follows: TGTGCCAGCAGCCCCCAAAGCGGGGTTGGAAACACCATATATTTT. It encodes CASSPQSGVGNTIYF. This chain connects TRBV7-2 to TRBJ1-3; D call uncertain. This CDR3 comprises 15 residues. V was clipped by 5 bases and J by 3 bases, with 14 bases between them. Germline loops: CDR1 SGHTA, CDR2 FQGNSA.

The count of this clonotype is one. This chain uses TRBV10-3 with TRBJ2-2, with D possibly TRBD2 on 7 matching bases. Germline lookup yields CDR1 ENHRY and CDR2 SYGVKD. With 10 bases removed from V and 1 base from J, the gap between germline ends came to 19 bases. CDR3 length equals 16 residues. The CDR3 loop is CATQRGRDKNTGELFF. The CDR3 coding sequence is TGTGCCACCCAGCGGGGCCGGGACAAGAACACCGGGGAGCTGTTTTTT.

This clonotype was detected only a few times. The CDR3 sequence: CASRRTGTRYQPQHF. For the CDR3, the DNA is TGTGCCAGCCGCCGGACAGGAACACGCTATCAGCCCCAGCATTTT. The genes are TRBV12-3 or TRBV12-4 and TRBJ1-5; the match to TRBD1 covers 7 bases. J gave up 5 bases and V 8 bases, and 12 bases lay outside the gene matches. The CDR3 covers 15 residues.

This chain connects TRBV20-1 to TRBJ2-5, with TRBD2 matching over 14 bases. This CDR3 is built from 17 residues. The J segment lost 5 bases and the V segment lost 1 base, leaving 9 bases of the junction unmatched. The germline V gene encodes CDR1 DFQATT and CDR2 SNEGSKA (reference sequence). For the CDR3, the DNA is TGCAGTGCTAGAGTTCCTAGGACTAGCGGGAGGTTGGAGACCCAGTACTTC. It is translated as CSARVPRTSGRLETQYF.

V and J are TRBV4-1 and TRBJ2-7, with TRBD1 matching 11 bases. Per germline, CDR1 MGHRA and CDR2 YSYEKL. Germline trimming cut 4 bases from V and 4 bases from J; bases unmatched to any gene: 6. This CDR3 is built from 15 residues. CDR3 sequence reads: CASSRGQGADYEQYF. The DNA of the CDR3 is TGCGCCAGCAGCCGCGGACAGGGGGCTGATTACGAGCAGTACTTC.

V usage is TRBV20-1 and J usage is TRBJ2-2; D call uncertain. Germline assignment: CDR1 DFQATT and CDR2 SNEGSKA (reference sequence). Trimming cost V 1 base and J 4 bases, with 10 bases left between them. The CDR3 contains 14 residues. This CDR3 is CSARVSSSTGELFF. The CDR3 DNA follows: TGCAGTGCTAGAGTCTCCAGTTCCACCGGGGAGCTGTTTTTT.

This clonotype occurred a few times. The chain combines TRBV6-5 with TRBJ2-1; D remains unclear. With 10 bases removed from V and 0 bases from J, the gap between germline ends came to 13 bases. Germline V lookup: CDR1 MNHEY, CDR2 SVGAGI. The CDR3 consists of 14 residues. The CDR3 sequence is CATTSLSSYNEQFF. The CDR3 DNA reads TGTGCCACCACCAGCCTTAGCTCCTACAATGAGCAGTTCTTC.

At least ten counts were recorded for this clonotype. The chain links TRBV5-1 to TRBJ2-5, with D perhaps TRBD1 (6 bases). Germline V gene lookup returns CDR1 SGHRS and CDR2 YFSETQ. V shed 4 bases and J shed 3 bases, with 10 bases lying between them. The CDR3 runs to 13 residues. DNA for the CDR3: TGCGCCAGCAGCACTGACAGGAAAGAGACCCAGTACTTC. It specifies CASSTDRKETQYF. The full variable domain, its missing parts supplied by reference TRBV5-1 and TRBJ2-5, is KAGVTQTPRYLIKTRGQQVTLSCSPISGHRSVSWYQQTPGQGLQFLFEYFSETQRNKGNFPGRFSGRQFSNSRSEMNVSTLELGDSALYLCASSTDRKETQYFGPGTRLLVL.

The rearrangement joins TRBV6-2 or TRBV6-3 to TRBJ2-6; D unclear. V shed 5 bases and J shed 0 bases, with 14 bases lying between them. This CDR3 region has 17 residues. Germline CDR1 and CDR2: MNHEY and SVGEGT. This CDR3 is CASSPFGVSSGANVLTF. The CDR3 nucleotides read TGTGCCAGCAGTCCCTTTGGGGTTAGCTCTGGGGCCAACGTCCTGACTTTC.

This clonotype was seen a few times. The V call is TRBV7-2, the J call TRBJ2-5; D call uncertain. The CDR3 has 14 amino acids. Germline assignment: CDR1 SGHTA and CDR2 FQGNSA. Trimming took 3 bases from V and 2 from J, leaving 10 bases between them. The CDR3 nucleotides are TGTGCCAGCAGCTTCACCGCCGCTCAAGAGACCCAGTACTTC. It is translated as CASSFTAAQETQYF.

This clonotype was picked up a small number of times. V usage is TRBV10-3 and J usage is TRBJ2-5, with D possibly TRBD1 on 6 matching bases. This CDR3 contains 11 residues. Trimming left V 11 bases short and J 4 bases short, with 11 bases between. Germline CDR1 and CDR2: ENHRY and SYGVKD. CDR3 nucleotides: TGTGCCGCTCAACAGGGAGAGACCCAGTACTTC. Protein sequence: CAAQQGETQYF.

In its sample, this clonotype was seen a few times. The chain links TRBV10-3 to TRBJ2-7; 7 bases map to TRBD1. Germline assignment: CDR1 ENHRY and CDR2 SYGVKD. V lost 4 bases, J lost 0 bases, and 3 bases stayed unmatched. The length of the CDR3 is 14 residues. CDR3 sequence: CAISARDSSYEQYF. DNA for the CDR3: TGTGCCATCAGTGCCCGGGACAGCTCCTACGAGCAGTACTTC.

This clonotype showed up just a few times. This chain joins TRBV6-5 and TRBJ2-5, with D perhaps matching TRBD1 (6 bases). Deletions cut 6 bases from V and 4 bases from J, with 12 bases between. Germline values: CDR1 MNHEY, CDR2 SVGAGI. The CDR3 consists of 13 residues. CDR3 in amino acids: CASRTGQRETQYF. DNA for the CDR3: TGTGCCAGCAGAACAGGACAGAGAGAGACCCAGTACTTC.

V usage is TRBV9 and J usage is TRBJ1-3; TRBD1 matches 8 bases. The CDR3 length is 15 residues. After removal of 3 bases from V and 1 base from J, the junction contained 3 bases not matched to a gene. Per germline, CDR1 SGDLS and CDR2 YYNGEE. The CDR3 region has the DNA TGTGCCAGCAGCGCTGACAGGGGTTCTGGAAACACCATATATTTT. This translates into CASSADRGSGNTIYF.

This chain links TRBV7-2 with TRBJ2-4; no clear D. Germline values: CDR1 SGHTA, CDR2 FQGNSA. The CDR3 is 13 amino acids. V dropped 8 bases and J dropped 2 bases, with 10 bases sitting between them. The CDR3 bases are TGTGCCAGCTCTGTGCTGTCCAAAAACATTCAGTACTTC. It translates to CASSVLSKNIQYF. The whole variable domain, remainder taken from reference TRBV7-2 and TRBJ2-4, is GAGVSQSPSNKVTEKGKDVELRCDPISGHTALYWYRQSLGQGLEFLIYFQGNSAPDKSGLPSDRFSAERTGGSVSTLTIQRTQQEDSAVYLCASSVLSKNIQYFGAGTRLSVL.

This clonotype occurred a few times. The chain joins TRBV6-6 to TRBJ1-6, with no clear D. The CDR3 spans 14 residues. The V end was cut by 7 bases, the J end by 7 bases, with 14 bases between. Per germline, CDR1 MNHNY and CDR2 SVGAGI (reference sequence). This CDR3 reads CASTLTSGNSPLHF. The CDR3 region has the DNA TGTGCCAGCACCCTCACTTCGGGAAATTCACCCCTCCACTTT.

This clonotype was observed a handful of times. This chain links TRBV19 with TRBJ2-2, with D possibly matching TRBD1 (6 bases). V lost 10 bases, J lost 0 bases, and 12 bases lay in between. Germline CDR1 and CDR2: LNHDA and SQIVND (reference sequence). The CDR3 is made up of 14 amino acids. The CDR3 loop is CATRTAPNTGELFF. The CDR3 DNA reads as TGTGCCACAAGGACAGCCCCGAACACCGGGGAGCTGTTTTTT.

V and J are TRBV5-4 and TRBJ1-2; perhaps TRBD1 as D (5 bases). Germline V gene sequence: CDR1 SGHNT, CDR2 YYREEE (reference sequence). V was cut by 0 bases and J by 5 bases, with 11 bases left in between. CDR3 length: 14 residues. In nucleotides, the CDR3 is TGTGCCAGCAGCTTGGGCCGGGAGGGGTATGGCTACACCTTC. Protein product: CASSLGREGYGYTF.

The V gene is TRBV15, the J gene TRBJ2-1, with TRBD2 matching 8 bases. J was trimmed by 6 bases and V by 7 bases; bases with no gene match: 14. Germline CDR1 reads LNHNV; CDR2 reads YYDKDF (reference sequence). The CDR3 consists of 16 residues. CDR3 sequence (DNA): TGTGCCACCACCATCTCGGGGGGGCCTGATTTCAATGAGCAGTTCTTC. This translates into CATTISGGPDFNEQFF.

This clonotype was seen ten or more times. This chain connects TRBV28 to TRBJ1-3, with D unresolved. The germline V and J ends were trimmed by 3 bases and 0 bases, with 12 bases remaining between them. The CDR3 contains 16 residues. Germline V gene data show CDR1 as MDHEN and CDR2 as SYDVKM. In DNA form, the CDR3 reads TGTGCCAGCAGTTTCTTTGGGTTGAGCTCTGGAAACACCATATATTTT. Amino acid sequence: CASSFFGLSSGNTIYF.

This chain uses TRBV20-1 with TRBJ2-2, with D perhaps matching TRBD1 (6 bases). Germline CDR1 and CDR2: DFQATT and SNEGSKA (reference sequence). Trimming stripped 3 bases from V and 2 bases from J, with 16 bases between. The CDR3 totals 16 residues. The CDR3 bases are TGCAGTGCTAGGTGGGGCAGGGGCGGAAACACCGGGGAGCTGTTTTTT. The encoded protein is CSARWGRGGNTGELFF.

CDR3 residues: CASSQNPGVGNQPQHF. CDR3 sequence (DNA): TGCGCCAGCAGCCAGAATCCGGGGGTAGGGAATCAGCCCCAGCATTTT. The chain couples TRBV4-1 to TRBJ1-5; the D gene is possibly TRBD1 (5 bases). CDR3 length equals 16 residues. From germline, CDR1 is MGHRA and CDR2 YSYEKL. V was cut by 3 bases and J by 4 bases, with 16 bases left in between.

In its sample, this clonotype was seen a few times. The chain links TRBV7-2 to TRBJ2-3, with 7 bases lining up with TRBD2. Germline CDR1 SGHTA, CDR2 FQGNSA. Losses at the gene ends were 0 bases for V and 3 bases for J; bases not matched to a gene: 3. The CDR3 loop spans 15 amino acids. CDR3 sequence: CASSLALARTDTQYF. CDR3 in DNA: TGTGCCAGCAGCTTAGCACTAGCGAGGACAGATACGCAGTATTTT.

This clonotype appeared a few times. The chain employs TRBV20-1 and TRBJ1-2; tentatively, D is TRBD1 (5 bases). The CDR3 runs to 14 residues. The germline CDR1 and CDR2 sequences are DFQATT and SNEGSKA (reference sequence). The V and J ends lost 6 bases and 4 bases respectively, with 18 bases between them. In DNA, the CDR3 is TGCAGTGCGGGACCGGGACTATTTGGCTATGGCTACACCTTC. As protein: CSAGPGLFGYGYTF.

The rearrangement links TRBV9 to TRBJ2-6; D remains unclear. Trimming shortened V by 0 bases and J by 0 bases, and 13 bases separated the two germline ends. This CDR3 has 18 residues. Germline assignment: CDR1 SGDLS and CDR2 YYNGEE. In DNA form, the CDR3 reads TGTGCCAGCAGCGTAGATGAACGGACGAGCTCTGGGGCCAACGTCCTGACTTTC. Translated, it gives CASSVDERTSSGANVLTF.